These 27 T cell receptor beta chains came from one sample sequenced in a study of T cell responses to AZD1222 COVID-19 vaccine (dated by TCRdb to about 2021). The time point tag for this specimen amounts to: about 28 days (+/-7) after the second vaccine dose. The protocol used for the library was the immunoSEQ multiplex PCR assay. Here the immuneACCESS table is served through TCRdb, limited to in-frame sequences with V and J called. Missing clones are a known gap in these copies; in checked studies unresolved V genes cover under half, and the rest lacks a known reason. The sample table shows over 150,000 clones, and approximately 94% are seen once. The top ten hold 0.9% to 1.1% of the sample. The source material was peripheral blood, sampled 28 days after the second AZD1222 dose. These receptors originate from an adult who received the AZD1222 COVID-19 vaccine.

This CDR3 reads CASSERQVGVRGELFF. CDR3 bases: TGTGCCAGCAGTGAAAGGCAGGTCGGGGTCCGCGGGGAGCTGTTTTTT. The V call is TRBV6-1, the J call TRBJ2-2; possibly TRBD2 for D (5 bases). Germline V gene data show CDR1 as MNHNS and CDR2 as SASEGT. Trimming took off 2 bases at V and 7 bases at J, with 17 bases between the two ends. The length of the CDR3 is 16 residues.

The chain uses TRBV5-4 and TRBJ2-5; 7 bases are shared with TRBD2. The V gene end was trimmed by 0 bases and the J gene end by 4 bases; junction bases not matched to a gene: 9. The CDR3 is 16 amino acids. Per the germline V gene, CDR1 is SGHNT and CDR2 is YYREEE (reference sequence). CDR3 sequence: CASSLAGAGVGETQYF. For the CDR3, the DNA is TGTGCCAGCAGCTTGGCTGGTGCGGGGGTGGGAGAGACCCAGTACTTC.

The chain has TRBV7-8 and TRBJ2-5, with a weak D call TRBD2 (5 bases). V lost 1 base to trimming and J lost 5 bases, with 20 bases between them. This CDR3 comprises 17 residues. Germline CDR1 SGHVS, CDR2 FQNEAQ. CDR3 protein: CASSLGLFNSKRETQYF. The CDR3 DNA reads TGTGCCAGCAGCTTAGGGCTATTCAATTCCAAGCGGGAGACCCAGTACTTC. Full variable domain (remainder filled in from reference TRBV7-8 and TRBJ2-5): GAGVSQSPRYKVAKRGQDVALRCDPISGHVSLFWYQQALGQGPEFLTYFQNEAQLDKSGLPSDRFFAERPEGSVSTLKIQRTQQEDSAVYLCASSLGLFNSKRETQYFGPGTRLLVL.

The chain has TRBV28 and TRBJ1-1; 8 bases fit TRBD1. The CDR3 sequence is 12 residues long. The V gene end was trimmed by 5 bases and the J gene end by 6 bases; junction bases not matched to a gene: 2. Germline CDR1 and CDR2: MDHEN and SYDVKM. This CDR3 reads CASSQGAPEAFF. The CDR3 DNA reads TGTGCCAGCAGTCAGGGGGCGCCTGAAGCTTTCTTT.

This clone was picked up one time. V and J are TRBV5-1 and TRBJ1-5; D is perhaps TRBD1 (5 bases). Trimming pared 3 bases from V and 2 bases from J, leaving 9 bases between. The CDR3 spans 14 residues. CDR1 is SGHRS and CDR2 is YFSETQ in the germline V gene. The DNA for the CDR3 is TGCGCCAGCAGCTCCTGGGGGGGCAATCAGCCCCAGCATTTT. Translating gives CASSSWGGNQPQHF. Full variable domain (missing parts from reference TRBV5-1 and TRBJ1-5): KAGVTQTPRYLIKTRGQQVTLSCSPISGHRSVSWYQQTPGQGLQFLFEYFSETQRNKGNFPGRFSGRQFSNSRSEMNVSTLELGDSALYLCASSSWGGNQPQHFGDGTRLSIL.

Written as DNA, the CDR3 is TGCGCCAGCAGCGGGGACGGCCAGGAGGGCTACACCTTC. Its translation is CASSGDGQEGYTF. The V gene is TRBV5-1, the J gene TRBJ1-2; weak D call: TRBD1 (5 bases). This CDR3 contains 13 residues. The germline V gene encodes CDR1 SGHRS and CDR2 YFSETQ. Deletions cut 4 bases from V and 8 bases from J, with 15 bases between.

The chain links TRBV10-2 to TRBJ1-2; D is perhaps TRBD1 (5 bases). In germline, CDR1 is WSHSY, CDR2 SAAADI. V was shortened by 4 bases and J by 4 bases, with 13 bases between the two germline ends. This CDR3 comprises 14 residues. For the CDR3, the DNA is TGCGCCAGCAGTGTACGAAGAGACAGCTATGGCTACACCTTC. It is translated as CASSVRRDSYGYTF.

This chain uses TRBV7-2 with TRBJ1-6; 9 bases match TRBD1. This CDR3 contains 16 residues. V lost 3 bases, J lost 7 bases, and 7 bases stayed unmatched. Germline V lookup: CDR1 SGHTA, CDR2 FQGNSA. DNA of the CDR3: TGTGCCAGCAGCTTGGGGACAGGGAGGCTAAATTCACCCCTCCACTTT. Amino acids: CASSLGTGRLNSPLHF.

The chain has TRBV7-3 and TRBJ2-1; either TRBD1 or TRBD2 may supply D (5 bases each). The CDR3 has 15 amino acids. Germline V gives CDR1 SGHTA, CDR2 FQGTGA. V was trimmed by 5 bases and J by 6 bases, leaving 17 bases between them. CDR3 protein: CASSPAALGVNEQFF. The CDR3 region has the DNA TGTGCCAGCAGCCCAGCGGCGTTAGGGGTCAATGAGCAGTTCTTC.

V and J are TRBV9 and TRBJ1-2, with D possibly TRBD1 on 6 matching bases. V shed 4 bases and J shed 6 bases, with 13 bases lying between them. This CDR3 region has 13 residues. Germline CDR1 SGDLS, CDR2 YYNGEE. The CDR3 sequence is CASSPQGIHGYTF. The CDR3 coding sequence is TGTGCCAGCAGCCCTCAGGGGATCCATGGCTACACCTTC.

The DNA for the CDR3 is TGTGCCAGCAGCCCAGAGATAGCCAAAAACATTCAGTACTTC. This encodes CASSPEIAKNIQYF. The chain joins TRBV3-1 (or the pseudogene TRBV3-2) to TRBJ2-4; no clear D gene. Looked up from germline, CDR1 is LGHDT and CDR2 is YNNKEL (reference sequence). V dropped 4 bases and J dropped 0 bases, with 7 bases sitting between them. This CDR3 comprises 14 residues.

In DNA form, the CDR3 reads TGTGCCAGCAGCTTAGACACCGGCTCTGGAAACACCATATATTTT. It is translated as CASSLDTGSGNTIYF. The chain is built from TRBV7-2 and TRBJ1-3; D remains unclear. The CDR3 is 15 residues long. Germline CDR1 is SGHTA and CDR2 is FQGNSA. V lost 1 base and J lost 0, with 7 bases in between.

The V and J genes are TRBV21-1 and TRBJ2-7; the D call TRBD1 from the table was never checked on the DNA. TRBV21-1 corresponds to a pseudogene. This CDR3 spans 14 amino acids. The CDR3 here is CASSKITVAYEQYF. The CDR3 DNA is TGTGCCAGCAGCAAAATAACAGTCGCCTACGAGCAGTACTTC.

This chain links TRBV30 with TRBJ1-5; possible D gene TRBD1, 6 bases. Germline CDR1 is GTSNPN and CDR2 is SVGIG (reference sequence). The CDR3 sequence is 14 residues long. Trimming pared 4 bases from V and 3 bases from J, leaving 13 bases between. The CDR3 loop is CAWKEGQTNQPQHF. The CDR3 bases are TGTGCCTGGAAGGAAGGACAGACCAATCAGCCCCAGCATTTT.

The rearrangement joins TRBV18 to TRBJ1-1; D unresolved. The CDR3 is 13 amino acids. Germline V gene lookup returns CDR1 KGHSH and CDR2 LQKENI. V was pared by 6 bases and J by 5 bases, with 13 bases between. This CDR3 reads CASSWSGDTEAFF. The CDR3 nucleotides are TGTGCCAGCTCCTGGTCCGGGGATACTGAAGCTTTCTTT.

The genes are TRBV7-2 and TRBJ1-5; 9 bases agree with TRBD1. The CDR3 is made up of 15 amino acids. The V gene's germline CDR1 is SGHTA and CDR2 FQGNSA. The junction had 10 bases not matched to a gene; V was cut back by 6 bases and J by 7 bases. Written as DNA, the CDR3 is TGTGCCAGCAGTCGGACAGGGGATGAGGCGCAGCCCCAGCATTTT. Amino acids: CASSRTGDEAQPQHF.

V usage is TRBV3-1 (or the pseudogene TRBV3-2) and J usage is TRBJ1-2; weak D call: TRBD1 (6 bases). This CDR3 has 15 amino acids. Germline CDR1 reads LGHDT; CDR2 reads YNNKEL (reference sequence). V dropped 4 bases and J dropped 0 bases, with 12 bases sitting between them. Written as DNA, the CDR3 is TGTGCCAGCAGCCCCTGGGGGGACACTAACTATGGCTACACCTTC. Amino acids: CASSPWGDTNYGYTF.

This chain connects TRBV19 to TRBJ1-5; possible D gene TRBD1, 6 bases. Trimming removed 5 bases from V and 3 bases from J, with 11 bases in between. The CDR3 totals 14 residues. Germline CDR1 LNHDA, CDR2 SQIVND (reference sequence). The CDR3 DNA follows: TGTGCCAGTAGTTATCCAGGGGTCAATCAGCCCCAGCATTTT. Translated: CASSYPGVNQPQHF.

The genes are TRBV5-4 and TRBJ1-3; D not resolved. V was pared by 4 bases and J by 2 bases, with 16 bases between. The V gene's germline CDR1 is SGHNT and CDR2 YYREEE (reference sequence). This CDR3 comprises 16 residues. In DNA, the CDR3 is TGTGCCAGCAGCCCCGCGGGCATGAAAACTGGAAACACCATATATTTT. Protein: CASSPAGMKTGNTIYF.

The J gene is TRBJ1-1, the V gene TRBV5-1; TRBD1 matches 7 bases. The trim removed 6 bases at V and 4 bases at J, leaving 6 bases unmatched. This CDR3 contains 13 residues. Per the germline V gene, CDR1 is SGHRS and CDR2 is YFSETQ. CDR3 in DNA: TGCGCCAGCACCCAACAGGGGAGCACTGAAGCTTTCTTT. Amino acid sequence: CASTQQGSTEAFF.

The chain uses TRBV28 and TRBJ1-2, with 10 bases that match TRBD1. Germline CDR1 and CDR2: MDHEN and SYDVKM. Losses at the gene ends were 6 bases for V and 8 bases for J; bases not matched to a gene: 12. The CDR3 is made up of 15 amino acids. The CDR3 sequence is CASSTGTGESLGYTF. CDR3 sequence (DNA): TGTGCCAGCAGCACCGGGACAGGGGAATCGTTAGGCTACACCTTC.

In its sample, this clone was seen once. The DNA of the CDR3 is TGTGCCAGCAGAGGGACAGGAGGGAAGGATGGCTACACCTTC. Protein product: CASRGTGGKDGYTF. The chain has TRBV6-5 and TRBJ1-2, with 8 nucleotides matching TRBD1. The CDR3 has 14 residues. Germline lookup yields CDR1 MNHEY and CDR2 SVGAGI. The trim removed 6 bases at V and 6 bases at J, leaving 9 bases unmatched.

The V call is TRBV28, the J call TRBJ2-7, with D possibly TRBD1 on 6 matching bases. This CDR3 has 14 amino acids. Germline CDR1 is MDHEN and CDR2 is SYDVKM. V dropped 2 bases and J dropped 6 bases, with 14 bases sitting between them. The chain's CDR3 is CASSLVQIGGEQYF. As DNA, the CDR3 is TGTGCCAGCAGTTTAGTACAGATAGGGGGCGAGCAGTACTTC.

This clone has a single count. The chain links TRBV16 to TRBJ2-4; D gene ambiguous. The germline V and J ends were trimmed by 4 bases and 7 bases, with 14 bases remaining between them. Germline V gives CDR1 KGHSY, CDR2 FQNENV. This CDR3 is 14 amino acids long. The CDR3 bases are TGTGCCAGCAGCCGACGACCCATTATCAACATTCAGTACTTC. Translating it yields CASSRRPIINIQYF.

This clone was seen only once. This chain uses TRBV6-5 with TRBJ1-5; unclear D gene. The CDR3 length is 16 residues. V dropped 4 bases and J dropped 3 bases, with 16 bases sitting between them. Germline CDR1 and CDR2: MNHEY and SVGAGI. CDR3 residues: CASSFPRTGNNQPQHF. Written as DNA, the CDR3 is TGTGCCAGCAGTTTCCCCCGGACGGGCAACAATCAGCCCCAGCATTTT.

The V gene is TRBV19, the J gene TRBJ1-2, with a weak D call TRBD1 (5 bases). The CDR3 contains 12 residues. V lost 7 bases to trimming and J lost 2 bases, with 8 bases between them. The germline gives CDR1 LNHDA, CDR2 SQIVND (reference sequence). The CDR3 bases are TGTGCCAGTAAGGCAGGGAACTATGGCTACACCTTC. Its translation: CASKAGNYGYTF. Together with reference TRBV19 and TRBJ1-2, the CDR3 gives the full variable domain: DGGITQSPKYLFRKEGQNVTLSCEQNLNHDAMYWYRQDPGQGLRLIYYSQIVNDFQKGDIAEGYSVSREKKESFPLTVTSAQKNPTAFYLCASKAGNYGYTFGSGTRLTVV.

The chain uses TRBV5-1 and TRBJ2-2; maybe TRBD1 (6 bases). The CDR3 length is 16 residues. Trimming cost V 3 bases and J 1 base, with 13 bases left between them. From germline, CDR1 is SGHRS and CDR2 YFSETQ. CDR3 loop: CASSSGQPLNTGELFF. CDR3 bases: TGCGCCAGCAGCTCCGGACAGCCTTTGAACACCGGGGAGCTGTTTTTT.